The 14 T cell receptor beta chains presented below share a single source sample, sequenced in a study of OX40 agonist ivuxolimab in advanced cancers. The repertoire was sequenced with immunoSEQ multiplex PCR; TCRdb's copy has only in-frame clones and lacks some. The sample has 30,000 to 50,000 clones, around 89% seen once. The sequencing here drew on CD4+ or CD8+ T cells sorted from blood, taken in a trial of the OX40 agonist ivuxolimab. Source of these receptors: an adult with an advanced solid tumor such as melanoma, head and neck, liver or kidney cancer.

V gene TRBV5-1 combines with J gene TRBJ1-1, with D hard to call. The V end lost 2 bases, the J end lost 5 bases, and 10 bases lay between the germline ends. The germline V gene has CDR1 SGHRS and CDR2 YFSETQ. The CDR3 is 13 residues long. The CDR3 DNA is TGCGCCAGCAGCTTCCTTTTGGGGACTGAAGCTTTCTTT. It translates to CASSFLLGTEAFF.

The chain is built from TRBV4-1 and TRBJ2-3; D is ambiguous. V was trimmed by 0 bases and J by 4 bases, leaving 8 bases between them. Germline V gene lookup returns CDR1 MGHRA and CDR2 YSYEKL. The CDR3 runs to 14 residues. In DNA, the CDR3 is TGCGCCAGCAGCCAAGAAGAAGGACCAGATACGCAGTATTTT. Translated: CASSQEEGPDTQYF.

The chain joins TRBV7-2 to TRBJ2-1; 10 positions match TRBD1. Unmatched junction bases numbered 6, after V lost 5 bases and J lost 2 bases. The CDR3 spans 16 residues. CDR1 SGHTA and CDR2 FQGNSA come from the germline V gene. This CDR3 is CASSPQDRGTYNEQFF. CDR3 nucleotides: TGTGCCAGCAGCCCGCAGGACAGGGGGACCTACAATGAGCAGTTCTTC.

This chain connects TRBV4-1 to TRBJ2-7; no reliable D call. Germline assignment: CDR1 MGHRA and CDR2 YSYEKL. CDR3 length: 14 residues. V lost 0 bases to trimming and J lost 7 bases, with 13 bases between them. The CDR3 loop reads CASSQDWPGLEQYF. As DNA, the CDR3 is TGCGCCAGCAGCCAAGATTGGCCGGGCCTGGAGCAGTACTTC.

This rearrangement joins TRBV18 to TRBJ1-1; perhaps TRBD1 as D (6 bases). Trimming shortened V by 1 base and J by 0 bases, and 15 bases separated the two germline ends. CDR1 and CDR2 (germline): KGHSH, LQKENI. The CDR3 has 17 amino acids. The CDR3 DNA follows: TGTGCCAGCTCACCACTCAGGGGCGAGACAGTGAACACTGAAGCTTTCTTT. Residues: CASSPLRGETVNTEAFF.

This sequence joins TRBV10-3 and TRBJ2-1; the D is unclear. Germline V lookup: CDR1 ENHRY, CDR2 SYGVKD. The V end was cut by 0 bases, the J end by 5 bases, with 5 bases between. The CDR3 length is 13 residues. CDR3 sequence (DNA): TGTGCCATCAGTGAGTCCTACAACAATGAGCAGTTCTTC. Translated, it gives CAISESYNNEQFF.

The V gene is TRBV4-1, the J gene TRBJ1-2; TRBD1 is a possible D gene (5 bases). The V end lost 2 bases, the J end lost 0 bases, and 10 bases lay between the germline ends. Germline loops: CDR1 MGHRA, CDR2 YSYEKL. The CDR3 spans 15 residues. The CDR3 sequence is CASSQSQGANYGYTF. The CDR3 nucleotides are TGCGCCAGCAGCCAATCGCAGGGAGCTAACTATGGCTACACCTTC.

This chain links TRBV29-1 with TRBJ2-5; tentative D call: TRBD1 (6 bases). V was trimmed by 4 bases and J by 5 bases, leaving 11 bases between them. Germline CDR1 SQVTM, CDR2 ANQGSEA. The CDR3 has 12 amino acids. The CDR3 protein is CSVGGPMETQYF. CDR3 bases: TGCAGCGTTGGGGGGCCCATGGAGACCCAGTACTTC.

The gene calls are TRBV11-2 and TRBJ1-2; D not certain. The CDR3 loop spans 12 amino acids. The germline gives CDR1 SGHAT, CDR2 FQNNGV. The germline V and J ends were trimmed by 3 bases and 5 bases, with 7 bases remaining between them. The CDR3 DNA is TGTGCCAGCAGCTTCAACAGATATGGCTACACCTTC. Protein sequence: CASSFNRYGYTF.

V is TRBV9 and J is TRBJ2-1; D perhaps matches TRBD2 (5 bases). Trimming shortened V by 0 bases and J by 5 bases, and 15 bases separated the two germline ends. The CDR3 contains 16 residues. From germline, CDR1 is SGDLS and CDR2 YYNGEE. The CDR3 here is CASSVGLLVTDNEQFF. The CDR3 nucleotides read TGTGCCAGCAGCGTAGGACTACTGGTAACCGACAATGAGCAGTTCTTC.

CDR3: CASSEARQGNTEAFF. The CDR3 DNA is TGTGCCAGCAGTGAAGCGCGACAGGGGAACACTGAAGCTTTCTTT. The V and J genes are TRBV2 and TRBJ1-1, with TRBD1 identical over 7 bases. Germline V gene lookup returns CDR1 SNHLY and CDR2 FYNNEI. The V segment lost 0 bases and the J segment 1 base; nucleotides outside the gene matches: 2. The CDR3 covers 15 residues.

The rearrangement links TRBV10-2 to TRBJ1-5; a weak D match, TRBD1 (6 bases). Germline V gives CDR1 WSHSY, CDR2 SAAADI. The germline V and J ends were trimmed by 5 bases and 0 bases, with 8 bases remaining between them. The CDR3 extends over 14 amino acids. CDR3 DNA: TGCGCCAGCAGTAGGACAGTTAGCAATCAGCCCCAGCATTTT. It is translated as CASSRTVSNQPQHF.

The DNA for the CDR3 is TGTGCCAGCAGCTTAAGGGGGAGGAGTTTCTCCAATGAGCAGTTCTTC. It translates to CASSLRGRSFSNEQFF. The chain links TRBV7-3 to TRBJ2-1, with a weak D call TRBD2 (6 bases). Germline loops: CDR1 SGHTA, CDR2 FQGTGA. Trimming removed 1 base at V and 6 bases at J, with 16 bases between. CDR3 size: 16 residues.

The rearrangement uses TRBV28 and TRBJ1-1, with a possible D match to TRBD1 (5 bases). Germline CDR1 is MDHEN and CDR2 is SYDVKM. Trimming removed 8 bases at V and 6 bases at J, with 13 bases between. CDR3 length: 12 residues. For the CDR3, the DNA is TGTGCCAGCCGCCTATGGGGGTCTGAAGCTTTCTTT. This encodes CASRLWGSEAFF.